Sequencing of this TCR beta chain was carried out in a study of a mutant IDH1 vaccine in newly diagnosed glioma. Study background: Onset of vaccination occurred 4-6 weeks following radiotherapy alone, or with temozolomide cycles.

Noted time point: week 5, during vaccination. Each dose of the vaccine consisted of 300 ug of mutant IDH1 20-mer peptide, with topical imiquimod. In its sample, this clone was seen once. Its antigen is not identified. This CDR3 region has 17 residues. Clones were sequenced by immunoSEQ multiplex PCR, and TCRdb holds only the in-frame ones, with some missing. The data hold about 58,000 clones, with 84% observed a single time. The source material was PBMCs, sampled from a glioma patient whose treatment included an IDH1 peptide vaccine. This chain connects TRBV21-1 to TRBJ1-6; TRBD1 was called by the table and not checked on the DNA. TRBV21-1 is flagged as a pseudogene. This receptor was taken from a woman aged 50 to 65 with glioma. CDR3 residues: CASSKARGSFTNSPLHF. The CDR3 bases are TGTGCCAGCAGCAAAGCGAGGGGGAGTTTCACCAATTCACCCCTCCACTTT.